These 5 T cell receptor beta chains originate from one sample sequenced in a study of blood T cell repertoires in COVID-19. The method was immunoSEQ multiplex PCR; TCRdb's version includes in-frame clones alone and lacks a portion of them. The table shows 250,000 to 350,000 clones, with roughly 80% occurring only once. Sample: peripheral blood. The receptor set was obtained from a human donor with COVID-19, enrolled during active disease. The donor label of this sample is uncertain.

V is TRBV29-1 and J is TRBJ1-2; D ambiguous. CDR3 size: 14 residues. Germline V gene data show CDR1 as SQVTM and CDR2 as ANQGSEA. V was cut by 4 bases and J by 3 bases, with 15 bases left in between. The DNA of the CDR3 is TGCAGCGTTGGGGTACAGCACACTGACTATGGCTACACCTTC. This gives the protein CSVGVQHTDYGYTF.

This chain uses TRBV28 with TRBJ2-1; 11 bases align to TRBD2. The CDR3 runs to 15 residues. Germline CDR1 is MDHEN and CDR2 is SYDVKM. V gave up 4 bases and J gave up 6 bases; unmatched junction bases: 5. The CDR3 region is CASSSGTSGINEQFF. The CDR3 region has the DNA TGTGCCAGCAGTTCAGGGACTAGCGGCATCAATGAGCAGTTCTTC.

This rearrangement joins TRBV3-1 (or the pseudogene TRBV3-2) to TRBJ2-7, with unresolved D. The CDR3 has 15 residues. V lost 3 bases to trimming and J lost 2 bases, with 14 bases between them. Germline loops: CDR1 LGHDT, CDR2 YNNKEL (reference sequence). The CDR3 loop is CASSHAREIPYEQYF. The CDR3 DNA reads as TGTGCCAGCAGCCACGCTAGAGAGATCCCCTACGAGCAGTACTTC.

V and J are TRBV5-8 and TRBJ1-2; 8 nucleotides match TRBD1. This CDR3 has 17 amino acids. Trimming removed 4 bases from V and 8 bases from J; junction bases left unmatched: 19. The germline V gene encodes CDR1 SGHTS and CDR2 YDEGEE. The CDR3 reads CASSIPGTGAMIGGYTF. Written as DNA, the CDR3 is TGTGCCAGCAGCATACCCGGGACAGGAGCTATGATCGGCGGCTACACCTTC.

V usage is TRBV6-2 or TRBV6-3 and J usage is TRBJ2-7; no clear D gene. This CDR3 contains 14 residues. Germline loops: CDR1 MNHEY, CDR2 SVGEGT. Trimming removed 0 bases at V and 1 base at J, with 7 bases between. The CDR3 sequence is CASSYSAQSYEQYF. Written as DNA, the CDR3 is TGTGCCAGCAGTTACTCGGCACAGTCCTACGAGCAGTACTTC.